This T cell receptor (beta chain) is from a study of T cell changes during pregnancy in multiple sclerosis. Assay: immunoSEQ multiplex PCR; the TCRdb copy retains only in-frame clones and omits some. The table lists approximately 60,000 clones, approximately 92% of them singletons. The germline gives CDR1 KGHSH, CDR2 LQKENI. V was pared by 4 bases and J by 2 bases, with 4 bases of the junction left unmatched. The CDR3 length is 15 residues. This sequence originates from a female donor with multiple sclerosis, enrolled in a pregnancy study. V and J are TRBV18 and TRBJ1-4; TRBD1 aligns across 7 bases. Sequences were derived from peripheral blood, sampled in the first trimester of pregnancy. CDR3 DNA: TGTGCCAGCTCACGTTTAGGGGGCACTAATGAAAAACTGTTTTTT. This gives the protein CASSRLGGTNEKLFF.